These 9 T cell receptor beta chains were all obtained from the same sample, sequenced in a study of blood T cell repertoires in COVID-19. Assay: immunoSEQ multiplex PCR; the TCRdb copy retains only in-frame clones and omits some. The data contain approximately 120,000 clones, 70% to 80% of them singletons. Sequenced sample: peripheral blood. The receptors were gathered from a human donor in a cohort sampled during active COVID-19.

J is TRBJ1-1 and V is TRBV6-4, with 9 bases lining up with TRBD1. The CDR3 covers 12 residues. V dropped 5 bases and J dropped 8; count of bases not matched to a gene: 3. Germline CDR1 and CDR2: MRHNA and SNTAGT. CDR3 in DNA: TGTGCCAGCAGTAACACAGGGGGCGAAGCTTTCTTT. It specifies CASSNTGGEAFF.

The chain carries TRBV4-1 and TRBJ1-2, with D perhaps TRBD1 (5 bases). The CDR3 runs 15 residues. With 0 bases removed from V and 6 bases from J, the gap between germline ends came to 14 bases. The germline CDR1 and CDR2 sequences are MGHRA and YSYEKL. The CDR3 DNA reads TGCGCCAGCAGCCAAGAGTCAGGGAATTGGAATGGCTACACCTTC. It encodes CASSQESGNWNGYTF.

V is TRBV7-8 and J is TRBJ2-7; TRBD1 matches 10 bases. J gave up 4 bases and V 3 bases, and 9 bases lay outside the gene matches. CDR1 SGHVS and CDR2 FQNEAQ come from the germline V gene. The CDR3 spans 16 residues. This CDR3 is CASSLAGTGALYEQYF. The CDR3 nucleotides are TGTGCCAGCAGCTTGGCCGGGACAGGGGCTTTGTACGAGCAGTACTTC.

This sequence joins TRBV5-6 and TRBJ1-1; D is unresolved. Germline CDR1 SGHDT, CDR2 YYEEEE. The CDR3 has 14 residues. Deletions cut 0 bases from V and 3 bases from J, with 9 bases between. DNA for the CDR3: TGTGCCAGCAGCTTGGGGGGAGAGGACACTGAAGCTTTCTTT. Protein product: CASSLGGEDTEAFF.

The chain joins TRBV5-1 to TRBJ2-1, with 12 bases that match TRBD2. Trimming at V came to 3 bases and at J to 7 bases, leaving 8 bases not matched to a gene. The CDR3 runs 16 residues. Germline V gene lookup returns CDR1 SGHRS and CDR2 YFSETQ. CDR3 nucleotide sequence: TGCGCCAGCAGCTCGGCCCTAGCGGGGGGGCTAAATGAGCAGTTCTTC. Amino acids: CASSSALAGGLNEQFF.

The V gene is TRBV5-1, the J gene TRBJ1-1, with 12 nucleotides matching TRBD1. This CDR3 region has 16 residues. V dropped 4 bases and J dropped 5; count of bases not matched to a gene: 9. Germline assignment: CDR1 SGHRS and CDR2 YFSETQ. This CDR3 reads CASSPRDRGLWTEAFF. Here the CDR3 DNA reads TGCGCCAGCAGCCCACGGGACAGGGGGCTGTGGACTGAAGCTTTCTTT.

The chain carries TRBV27 and TRBJ1-6; TRBD1 is a possible D gene (6 bases). There are 16 residues in the CDR3. V shed 5 bases and J shed 7 bases, with 18 bases lying between them. CDR1 and CDR2 (germline): MNHEY, SMNVEV (reference sequence). The CDR3 region has the DNA TGTGCCAGCAGTCCTTCCCAGGGGCAACGGAATTCACCCCTCCACTTT. This encodes CASSPSQGQRNSPLHF.

CDR3 nucleotide sequence: TGCGCCAGCAGCTTGGGGATAGCGGCTTACGAGCAGTACTTC. This encodes CASSLGIAAYEQYF. This sequence joins TRBV5-1 and TRBJ2-7, with D perhaps TRBD2 (6 bases). The CDR3 is made up of 14 amino acids. V was cut by 0 bases and J by 4 bases, with 11 bases left in between. Germline assignment: CDR1 SGHRS and CDR2 YFSETQ. Filled out from reference TRBV5-1 and TRBJ2-7, the complete variable domain reads KAGVTQTPRYLIKTRGQQVTLSCSPISGHRSVSWYQQTPGQGLQFLFEYFSETQRNKGNFPGRFSGRQFSNSRSEMNVSTLELGDSALYLCASSLGIAAYEQYFGPGTRLTVT.

The chain carries TRBV11-2 and TRBJ2-7; 7 nucleotides match TRBD1. Losses at the gene ends were 5 bases for V and 3 bases for J; bases not matched to a gene: 13. This CDR3 is built from 16 residues. Germline V lookup: CDR1 SGHAT, CDR2 FQNNGV. In nucleotides, the CDR3 is TGTGCCAGCAGCAAACCATTGAGGGACAGACACTACGAGCAGTACTTC. Amino acid sequence: CASSKPLRDRHYEQYF.